What follows are 22 T cell receptor beta chains derived from one specimen sequenced in a study of T cells after yellow fever vaccination. TCRdb analysed the 5' RACE reads with MiXCR anew, one entry per CDR3 protein. The sample has a few hundred thousand distinct CDR3 sequences, about 8.3% seen once. The sequenced sample was PBMCs, obtained 35 to 50 days after the first yellow fever vaccination. The source is a man aged 18 to 29 who received the YFV17D yellow fever vaccine.

This clonotype was picked up a small number of times. The rearrangement joins TRBV9 to TRBJ2-6; the match to TRBD2 covers 8 bases. The CDR3 contains 17 residues. V trimming: 4 bases; J trimming: 1 base; junction bases outside the gene matches: 7. The V gene's germline CDR1 is SGDLS and CDR2 YYNGEE. The CDR3 sequence is CASSPREGRSGANVLTF. CDR3 bases: TGTGCCAGCAGCCCCCGGGAGGGGAGATCTGGGGCCAACGTCCTGACTTTC.

This clonotype occurred a few times. The V and J genes are TRBV7-2 and TRBJ2-5; 13 bases line up with TRBD2. Losses at the gene ends were 4 bases for V and 2 bases for J; bases not matched to a gene: 4. The CDR3 sequence is 16 residues long. Germline assignment: CDR1 SGHTA and CDR2 FQGNSA. CDR3 protein: CASSSRTSGGQETQYF. For the CDR3, the DNA is TGTGCCAGCAGCTCAAGGACTAGCGGGGGACAAGAGACCCAGTACTTC.

The V call is TRBV10-3, the J call TRBJ2-3, with D tentatively TRBD1 (5 bases). Germline V CDR1 and CDR2: ENHRY, SYGVKD. V was pared by 1 base and J by 2 bases, with 7 bases between. The CDR3 sequence is 14 residues long. This CDR3 reads CAISEFRDTDTQYF. The CDR3 nucleotides read TGTGCCATCAGTGAGTTCAGGGACACAGATACGCAGTATTTT.

In this sample, this clonotype turned up a few times. V usage is TRBV18 and J usage is TRBJ1-3; D is ambiguous. V was shortened by 1 base and J by 4 bases, with 5 bases between the two germline ends. The CDR3 runs to 13 residues. Germline-derived CDR1 and CDR2 are KGHSH and LQKENI. The CDR3 DNA is TGTGCCAGCTCACCACTGGCAGGAAACACCATATATTTT. This gives the protein CASSPLAGNTIYF. Together with reference TRBV18 and TRBJ1-3, the CDR3 gives the full variable domain: NAGVMQNPRHLVRRRGQEARLRCSPMKGHSHVYWYRQLPEEGLKFMVYLQKENIIDESGMPKERFSAEFPKEGPSILRIQQVVRGDSAAYFCASSPLAGNTIYFGEGSWLTVV.

J is TRBJ2-5 and V is TRBV12-3 or TRBV12-4; TRBD2 matches at 7 bases. This CDR3 contains 14 residues. Trimming at V came to 5 bases and at J to 4 bases, leaving 7 bases not matched to a gene. CDR3 region: CASSQRSGAETQYF. CDR3 in DNA: TGTGCCAGCAGTCAACGAAGCGGGGCAGAGACCCAGTACTTC.

The chain has TRBV4-3 and TRBJ1-6; D is undetermined. Germline values: CDR1 LGHNA, CDR2 YSLEER. This CDR3 comprises 15 residues. With 4 bases removed from V and 5 bases from J, the gap between germline ends came to 12 bases. CDR3 amino acids: CASSLRHTNNSPLHF. DNA of the CDR3: TGCGCCAGCAGCCTTAGACACACTAATAATTCACCCCTCCACTTT.

This clonotype was observed many times. The chain joins TRBV7-2 to TRBJ2-1; TRBD2 might be the D (5 bases). CDR1 is SGHTA, CDR2 FQGNSA, per germline. The CDR3 extends over 14 amino acids. Trimming pared 5 bases from V and 5 bases from J, leaving 13 bases between. The CDR3 nucleotides read TGTGCCAGCAGCCCCGAACTAGTAAACAATGAGCAGTTCTTC. Translating it yields CASSPELVNNEQFF.

The chain is built from TRBV6-6 and TRBJ2-1; D tentatively fits TRBD1 or TRBD2 (5 bases each). With 2 bases removed from V and 15 bases from J, the gap between germline ends came to 17 bases. This CDR3 has 13 amino acids. The germline CDR1 and CDR2 sequences are MNHNY and SVGAGI (reference sequence). For the CDR3, the DNA is TGTGCCAGCAGTTACCGGGACCCACCCGTCGGGTTCTTC. This encodes CASSYRDPPVGFF.

The table lists this clonotype with a few counts. The chain employs TRBV6-2 or TRBV6-3 and TRBJ2-7; D possibly corresponds to TRBD2 (5 bases). With 4 bases removed from V and 12 bases from J, the gap between germline ends came to 16 bases. The CDR3 covers 12 residues. The V gene's germline CDR1 is MNHEY and CDR2 SVGEGT. The CDR3 bases are TGTGCCAGCAGTTCACGACGGGGTAGGGCGTACTTC. It encodes CASSSRRGRAYF.

The chain has TRBV28 and TRBJ1-1; the D is unclear. Germline-derived CDR1 and CDR2 are MDHEN and SYDVKM. The CDR3 has 12 residues. V lost 6 bases, J lost 1 base, and 6 bases lay in between. CDR3 sequence reads: CASRLGNTEAFF. CDR3 nucleotide sequence: TGTGCCAGCAGGCTCGGGAACACTGAAGCTTTCTTT. Supplemented by reference TRBV28 and TRBJ1-1, the full variable domain reads DVKVTQSSRYLVKRTGEKVFLECVQDMDHENMFWYRQDPGLGLRLIYFSYDVKMKEKGDIPEGYSVSREKKERFSLILESASTNQTSMYLCASRLGNTEAFFGQGTRLTVV.

The genes are TRBV5-1 and TRBJ1-1, with TRBD1 matching 9 bases. The germline V gene has CDR1 SGHRS and CDR2 YFSETQ. Germline trimming cut 4 bases from V and 6 bases from J; bases unmatched to any gene: 7. CDR3 length equals 14 residues. The CDR3 reads CASSPGTGIPEAFF. The CDR3 DNA reads as TGCGCCAGCAGCCCGGGGACAGGGATCCCTGAAGCTTTCTTT.

The genes are TRBV6-2 or TRBV6-3 and TRBJ2-1; TRBD2 matches 8 bases. V was clipped by 5 bases and J by 9 bases; unmatched bases: 12. CDR1 is MNHEY and CDR2 is SVGEGT in the germline V gene. CDR3 length: 15 residues. This CDR3 reads CASSVPPGGRTEQFF. Written as DNA, the CDR3 is TGTGCCAGCAGTGTCCCTCCGGGGGGGCGAACTGAGCAGTTCTTC.

This clonotype was recorded a few times. This rearrangement joins TRBV7-8 to TRBJ1-5; 10 nucleotides match TRBD1. V lost 5 bases to trimming and J lost 6 bases; unmatched junction nucleotides: 4. The CDR3 contains 14 residues. Germline CDR1 reads SGHVS; CDR2 reads FQNEAQ. CDR3 loop: CASSRQGASQPQHF. CDR3 in DNA: TGTGCCAGCAGCCGACAGGGGGCTAGTCAGCCCCAGCATTTT.

This clonotype was counted a few times. The chain is built from TRBV12-5 and TRBJ1-1, with D perhaps TRBD1 (5 bases). This CDR3 contains 14 residues. V lost 3 bases to trimming and J lost 1 base, with 9 bases between them. The germline CDR1 and CDR2 sequences are LGHNT and FRNRAP. The CDR3 DNA follows: TGTGCTAGTGGTTTCGGGACGGGGAACACTGAAGCTTTCTTT. This sequence encodes CASGFGTGNTEAFF.

This chain connects TRBV23-1 to TRBJ2-7; the D gene could be TRBD1 or TRBD2 (5 bases each). TRBV23-1 is marked as an open reading frame, function uncertain. This CDR3 is 15 amino acids long. Trimming stripped 4 bases from V and 3 bases from J, with 16 bases between. The CDR3 DNA reads as TGCGCCAGCAGTCGATACCGGGACGGATACTACGAGCAGTACGTC. Translated, it gives CASSRYRDGYYEQYV.

Ten or more counts support this clonotype. The rearrangement uses TRBV7-2 and TRBJ2-2, with TRBD2 matching 12 bases. The germline CDR1 and CDR2 sequences are SGHTA and FQGNSA. The ends lost 5 bases at V and 3 bases at J; junction bases unmatched: 4. This CDR3 has 16 residues. The CDR3 sequence: CASSPSSGGDTGELFF. The CDR3 nucleotides read TGTGCCAGCAGCCCCTCTAGCGGGGGGGACACCGGGGAGCTGTTTTTT.

This chain joins TRBV27 and TRBJ2-4; tentatively, D is TRBD1 (6 bases). From germline, CDR1 is MNHEY and CDR2 SMNVEV (reference sequence). The CDR3 has 14 residues. Trimming pared 7 bases from V and 2 bases from J, leaving 12 bases between. As DNA, the CDR3 is TGTGCCAGCAAGACACAGGGAACCAAAAACATTCAGTACTTC. Translated, it gives CASKTQGTKNIQYF.

V and J are TRBV7-2 and TRBJ1-1, with a tentative D call TRBD1 (5 bases). The germline V gene encodes CDR1 SGHTA and CDR2 FQGNSA. The V end lost 5 bases, the J end lost 1 base, and 17 bases lay between the germline ends. This CDR3 has 16 residues. CDR3 nucleotide sequence: TGTGCCAGCAGCAAAACCACCCTAACAGGGAACACTGAAGCTTTCTTT. It is translated as CASSKTTLTGNTEAFF.

In this sample, this clonotype turned up a few times. The rearrangement links TRBV10-2 to TRBJ2-7; D is unclear. In germline, CDR1 is WSHSY, CDR2 SAAADI. The CDR3 has 12 residues. V was pared by 6 bases and J by 3 bases, with 9 bases between. The CDR3 DNA follows: TGCGCCAGCAGCCCAGGATTCTACGAGCAGTACTTC. Translating it yields CASSPGFYEQYF.

This CDR3 reads CASSVWTGDTEAFF. CDR3 sequence (DNA): TGTGCCAGTAGTGTCTGGACGGGAGACACTGAAGCTTTCTTT. V gene TRBV19 combines with J gene TRBJ1-1, with D uncertain. The CDR3 has 14 residues. Between the trimmed V and J ends, which lost 5 bases and 3 bases, there was a span of 13 bases. Germline CDR1 reads LNHDA; CDR2 reads SQIVND (reference sequence). The full variable domain, in which reference TRBV19 and TRBJ1-1 provide the parts outside the CDR3, is DGGITQSPKYLFRKEGQNVTLSCEQNLNHDAMYWYRQDPGQGLRLIYYSQIVNDFQKGDIAEGYSVSREKKESFPLTVTSAQKNPTAFYLCASSVWTGDTEAFFGQGTRLTVV.

CDR3 bases: TGTGCCAGCAGCAGACAGGGGATTAATGAAAAACTGTTTTTT. The encoded protein is CASSRQGINEKLFF. The chain carries TRBV13 and TRBJ1-4; 8 bases line up with TRBD1. The CDR3 sequence is 14 residues long. V shed 5 bases, J shed 4 bases, and the junction held 3 bases outside the gene matches. CDR1 is PRHDT, CDR2 FYEKMQ, per germline (reference sequence).

This chain links TRBV3-1 with TRBJ2-5; D unresolved. V lost 1 base, J lost 4 bases, and 4 bases lay in between. CDR1 and CDR2 from the germline V gene are LGHDT and YNNKEL (reference sequence). The CDR3 spans 12 residues. This chain's CDR3 is CASSQVTETQYF. Written as DNA, the CDR3 is TGTGCCAGCAGCCAAGTCACAGAGACCCAGTACTTC.